These 9 T cell receptor beta chains originate from one sample sequenced in a study of cytomegalovirus exposure and HLA in healthy donors. Primers: 60 Vbeta forward and 13 Jbeta reverse. The table came from immunoSEQ multiplex PCR; TCRdb's copy has only in-frame clones and leaves some out. The data hold about 150,000 clones, with approximately 80% observed a single time. The sequencing input was PBMCs. The receptors shown here come from a young man in good health and CMV-seropositive.

The chain joins TRBV2 to TRBJ2-3; 9 bases are a match to TRBD1. The CDR3 loop spans 14 amino acids. CDR1 is SNHLY and CDR2 is FYNNEI in the germline V gene. After removal of 7 bases from V and 2 bases from J, the junction contained 4 bases not matched to a gene. CDR3: CASTGQGSTDTQYF. The CDR3 DNA is TGTGCCAGCACGGGACAGGGCTCCACAGATACGCAGTATTTT.

CDR3 coding DNA: TGCGCCAGCAGCTTGGTGGGGACAGACACCGGGGAGCTGTTTTTT. Its translation is CASSLVGTDTGELFF. The V and J genes are TRBV5-1 and TRBJ2-2; TRBD1 agrees at 7 bases. V lost 0 bases and J lost 3; bases outside the gene matches: 2. The CDR3 covers 15 residues. CDR1 and CDR2 from the germline V gene are SGHRS and YFSETQ.

V usage is TRBV7-2 and J usage is TRBJ2-2; 8 bases are a match to TRBD2. V was pared by 5 bases and J by 0 bases, with 2 bases of the junction left unmatched. The germline gives CDR1 SGHTA, CDR2 FQGNSA. CDR3 length equals 15 residues. The CDR3: CASSTSGTNTGELFF. The CDR3 DNA sequence: TGTGCCAGCAGCACTAGCGGAACGAACACCGGGGAGCTGTTTTTT.

This clone was recorded only once. The chain employs TRBV6-5 and TRBJ2-1; D perhaps matches TRBD1 (5 bases). The CDR3 consists of 14 residues. Per germline, CDR1 MNHEY and CDR2 SVGAGI. V was clipped by 0 bases and J by 6 bases, with 9 bases between them. CDR3 coding DNA: TGTGCCAGCAGTTACTCAGGGGCCGGCAATGAGCAGTTCTTC. It encodes CASSYSGAGNEQFF.

This clone was seen only once. The chain has TRBV5-6 and TRBJ2-2; 9 positions agree with TRBD1. Germline assignment: CDR1 SGHDT and CDR2 YYEEEE. This CDR3 has 16 residues. The V gene end was trimmed by 4 bases and the J gene end by 4 bases; junction bases not matched to a gene: 8. CDR3 region: CASSVYRGRGTGELFF. The CDR3 nucleotides are TGTGCCAGCAGCGTATACAGGGGGCGAGGCACCGGGGAGCTGTTTTTT.

CDR3 sequence: CASSPDSYSYEQYF. In DNA, the CDR3 is TGTGCCAGCAGTCCGGACAGCTACTCCTACGAGCAGTACTTC. The chain is built from TRBV28 and TRBJ2-7; tentative D call: TRBD1 (6 bases). Germline CDR1 and CDR2: MDHEN and SYDVKM. The CDR3 spans 14 residues. Trimming removed 5 bases from V and 0 bases from J, with 11 bases in between. The full variable domain, completed using reference TRBV28 and TRBJ2-7, is DVKVTQSSRYLVKRTGEKVFLECVQDMDHENMFWYRQDPGLGLRLIYFSYDVKMKEKGDIPEGYSVSREKKERFSLILESASTNQTSMYLCASSPDSYSYEQYFGPGTRLTVT.

The J gene is TRBJ2-1, the V gene TRBV14; perhaps TRBD1 as D (5 bases). With 1 base removed from V and 0 bases from J, the gap between germline ends came to 16 bases. Germline CDR1 SGHDN, CDR2 FVKESK. CDR3 size: 18 residues. The CDR3 region is CASSQVWGRQFSYNEQFF. The CDR3 DNA follows: TGTGCCAGCAGCCAAGTATGGGGCAGGCAGTTCTCCTACAATGAGCAGTTCTTC. The full variable domain, in which reference TRBV14 and TRBJ2-1 provide the parts outside the CDR3, is EAGVTQFPSHSVIEKGQTVTLRCDPISGHDNLYWYRRVMGKEIKFLLHFVKESKQDESGMPNNRFLAERTGGTYSTLKVQPAELEDSGVYFCASSQVWGRQFSYNEQFFGPGTRLTVL.

This clone has more than one count but fewer than ten. The chain combines TRBV15 with TRBJ2-3, with TRBD2 identical over 10 bases. Germline assignment: CDR1 LNHNV and CDR2 YYDKDF (reference sequence). V gave up 0 bases and J gave up 4 bases; unmatched junction bases: 10. The CDR3 is 18 residues long. The CDR3 DNA reads TGTGCCACCAGCAGAGATGTCGTGACTAGCGGGCGCCCAGATACGCAGTATTTT. This encodes CATSRDVVTSGRPDTQYF.

This rearrangement joins TRBV19 to TRBJ2-7, with TRBD1 identical over 7 bases. The CDR3 sequence is 13 residues long. Germline V gene data show CDR1 as LNHDA and CDR2 as SQIVND (reference sequence). The V gene end was trimmed by 8 bases and the J gene end by 3 bases; junction bases not matched to a gene: 7. Here the CDR3 reads CASARDSNYEQYF. CDR3 nucleotide sequence: TGTGCCAGTGCCCGGGACAGCAACTACGAGCAGTACTTC.